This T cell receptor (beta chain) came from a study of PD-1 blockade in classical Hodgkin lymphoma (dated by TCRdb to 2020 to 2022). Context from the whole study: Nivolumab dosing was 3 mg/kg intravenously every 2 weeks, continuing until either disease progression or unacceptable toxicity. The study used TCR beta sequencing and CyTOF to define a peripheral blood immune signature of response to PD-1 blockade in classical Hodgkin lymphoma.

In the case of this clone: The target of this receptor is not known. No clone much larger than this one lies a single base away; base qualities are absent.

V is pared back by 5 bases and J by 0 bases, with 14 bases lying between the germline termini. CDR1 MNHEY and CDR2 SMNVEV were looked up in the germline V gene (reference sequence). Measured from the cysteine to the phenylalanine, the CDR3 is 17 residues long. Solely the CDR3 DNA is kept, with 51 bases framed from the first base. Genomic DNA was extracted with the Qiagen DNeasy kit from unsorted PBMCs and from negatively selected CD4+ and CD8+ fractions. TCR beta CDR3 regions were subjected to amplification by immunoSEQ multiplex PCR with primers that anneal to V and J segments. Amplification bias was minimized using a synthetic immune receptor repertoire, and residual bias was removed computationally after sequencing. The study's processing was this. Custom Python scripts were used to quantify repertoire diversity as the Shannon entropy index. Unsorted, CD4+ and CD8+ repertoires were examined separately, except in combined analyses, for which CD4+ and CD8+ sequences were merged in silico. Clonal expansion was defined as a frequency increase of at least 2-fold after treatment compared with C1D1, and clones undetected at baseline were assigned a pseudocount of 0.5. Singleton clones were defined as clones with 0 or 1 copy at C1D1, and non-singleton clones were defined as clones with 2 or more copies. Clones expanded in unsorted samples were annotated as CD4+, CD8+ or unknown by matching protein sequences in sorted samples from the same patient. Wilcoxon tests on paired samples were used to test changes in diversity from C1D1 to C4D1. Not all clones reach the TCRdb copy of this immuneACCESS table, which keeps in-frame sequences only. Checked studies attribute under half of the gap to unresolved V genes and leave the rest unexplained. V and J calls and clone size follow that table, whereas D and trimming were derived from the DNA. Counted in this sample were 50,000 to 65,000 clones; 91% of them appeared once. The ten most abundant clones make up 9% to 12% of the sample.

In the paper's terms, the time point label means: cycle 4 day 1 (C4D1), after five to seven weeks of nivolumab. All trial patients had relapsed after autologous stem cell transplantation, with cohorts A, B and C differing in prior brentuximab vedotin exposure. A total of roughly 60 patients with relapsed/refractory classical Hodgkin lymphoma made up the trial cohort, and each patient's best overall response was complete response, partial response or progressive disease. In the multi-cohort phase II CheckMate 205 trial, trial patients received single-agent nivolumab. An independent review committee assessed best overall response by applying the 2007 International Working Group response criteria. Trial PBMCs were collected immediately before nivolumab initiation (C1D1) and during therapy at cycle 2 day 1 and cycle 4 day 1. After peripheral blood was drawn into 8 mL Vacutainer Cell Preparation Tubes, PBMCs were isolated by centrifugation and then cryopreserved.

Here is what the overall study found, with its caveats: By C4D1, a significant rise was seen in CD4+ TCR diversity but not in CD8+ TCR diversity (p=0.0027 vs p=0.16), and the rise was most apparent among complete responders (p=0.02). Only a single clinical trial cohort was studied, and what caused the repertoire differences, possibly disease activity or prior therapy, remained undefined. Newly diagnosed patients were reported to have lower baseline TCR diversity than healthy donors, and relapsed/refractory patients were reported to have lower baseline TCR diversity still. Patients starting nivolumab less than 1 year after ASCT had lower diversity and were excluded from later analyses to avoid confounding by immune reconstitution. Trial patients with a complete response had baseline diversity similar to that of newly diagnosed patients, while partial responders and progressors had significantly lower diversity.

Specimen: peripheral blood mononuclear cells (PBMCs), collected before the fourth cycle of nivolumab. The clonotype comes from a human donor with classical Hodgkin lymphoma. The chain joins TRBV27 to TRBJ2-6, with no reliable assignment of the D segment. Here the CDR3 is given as CASSHPRPISGANVLTF. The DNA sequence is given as TGTGCCAGCAGTCATCCTCGGCCGATCTCTGGGGCCAACGTCCTGACTTTC.